This T cell receptor beta chain was sequenced in a study of blood T cells in healthy people across ages. With respect to this clonotype: What it binds is not known.

The V end was cut by 4 bases, the J end by 8 bases, with 15 bases between. Germline assignment: CDR1 SGHRS and CDR2 YFSETQ. CDR3 size: 13 residues. Overall study results and limits: Bulk PBMC profiling left naive and antigen-experienced comparisons inconclusive. Per million T cells, TCR beta diversity dropped about linearly as age rose.

A minimum of 6.5 million PBMCs was isolated per sample. The total RNA that was extracted per sample amounted to at least 5 micrograms. For the second PCR, which ran for roughly 6 to 12 cycles, a sample-barcoded 5' primer and a J-beta primer mix were used. TCRdb reprocessed the 5' RACE reads with MiXCR, giving one entry per CDR3 protein. The sample lists hundreds of thousands of distinct CDR3 sequences, about 47% seen once, with roughly 18% in the top ten. The TCR comes from a man older than 75 in good health. Sequenced: blood. The rearrangement uses TRBV5-1 and TRBJ1-2; no definite D call. CDR3: CASSEDRGDGYTF. CDR3 coding DNA: TGCGCCAGCAGCGAAGACCGGGGAGACGGCTACACCTTC.